Listed below are T cell receptor beta chains from one sample, sequenced in a study of identical twins. Each CDR3 protein is one row after TCRdb ran MiXCR on the 5' RACE reads. The table shows about 210,000 distinct CDR3 sequences, with 9.4% occurring only once. Sequencing was done on a sample of memory (CD45RO+) T cells sorted from blood. These receptors were obtained from a woman aged 18-29 years in good health. CDR3s include the opening cysteine and the closing phenylalanine or tryptophan. The D gene is left open where the match is weak. Rows may omit the clone size; those that give it use once, few, many or a size class.

V: TRBV5-5; size: many; J: TRBJ1-5; length: 15; D: .; CDR3: CASSFAQYSNQPQHF; DNA: TGTGCCAGCAGCTTCGCCCAGTATAGCAATCAGCCCCAGCATTTT
V: TRBV12-3/TRBV12-4; size: few; J: TRBJ2-1; length: 17; D: .; CDR3: CASRPGTRISTYNEQFF; DNA: TGTGCCAGCCGACCCGGGACGAGGATTAGTACTTACAATGAGCAGTTCTTC
V: TRBV9; size: .; J: TRBJ2-1; length: 17; D: .; CDR3: CASSEALGAYPYNEQFF; DNA: TGTGCCAGCAGCGAGGCGCTCGGGGCGTACCCTTACAATGAGCAGTTCTTC
V: TRBV5-1; size: .; J: TRBJ1-2; length: 14; D: .; CDR3: CASSLGPDTYGYTF; DNA: TGCGCCAGCAGCTTGGGCCCGGACACATATGGCTACACCTTC
V: TRBV15; size: many; J: TRBJ1-1; length: 14; D: .; CDR3: CATSTLQLNTEAFF; DNA: TGTGCCACCAGCACGCTACAGTTGAACACTGAAGCTTTCTTT
V: TRBV2; size: few; J: TRBJ2-3; length: 16; D: TRBD2; CDR3: CASRPGLAHFTDTQYF; DNA: TGTGCCAGCAGACCAGGACTAGCTCATTTCACAGATACGCAGTATTTT
V: TRBV12-3/TRBV12-4; size: many; J: TRBJ1-1; length: 13; D: .; CDR3: CASQEGPGTEAFF; DNA: TGTGCCAGCCAGGAGGGGCCGGGGACTGAAGCTTTCTTT
V: TRBV20-1; size: .; J: TRBJ2-7; length: 11; D: .; CDR3: CSATMGHEQYF; DNA: TGCAGTGCTACAATGGGCCACGAGCAGTACTTC
V: TRBV6-1; size: .; J: TRBJ1-1; length: 15; D: TRBD1; CDR3: CASRRTGTGNTEAFF; DNA: TGTGCCAGCAGGAGAACCGGGACAGGGAACACTGAAGCTTTCTTT
V: TRBV4-2; size: few; J: TRBJ1-1; length: 15; D: .; CDR3: CASSPLQGPSTEAFF; DNA: TGTGCCAGCAGCCCCTTGCAAGGCCCTTCGACTGAAGCTTTCTTT
V: TRBV7-9; size: .; J: TRBJ2-1; length: 14; D: .; CDR3: CASAMTAAYNEQFF; DNA: TGTGCCAGCGCCATGACAGCGGCTTACAATGAGCAGTTCTTC
V: TRBV20-1; size: .; J: TRBJ2-1; length: 13; D: .; CDR3: CSAARGSVNEQFF; DNA: TGCAGTGCTGCCCGTGGTAGCGTAAATGAGCAGTTCTTC
V: TRBV10-3; size: .; J: TRBJ2-2; length: 16; D: TRBD2; CDR3: CAISEVAGGFTGELFF; DNA: TGTGCCATCAGTGAAGTAGCGGGGGGTTTCACCGGGGAGCTGTTTTTT
V: TRBV10-1; size: .; J: TRBJ1-6; length: 14; D: TRBD1; CDR3: CASSTGVGNSPLHF; DNA: TGCGCCAGTTCTACAGGGGTTGGGAATTCACCCCTCCACTTT
V: TRBV5-1; size: many; J: TRBJ2-1; length: 14; D: .; CDR3: CASTRDLTPNEQFF; DNA: TGCGCCAGCACAAGGGATCTCACCCCCAATGAGCAGTTCTTC
V: TRBV5-6; size: .; J: TRBJ2-7; length: 17; D: .; CDR3: CASSPGGRGLSSYEQYF; DNA: TGTGCCAGCAGCCCGGGGGGCCGGGGTCTGAGCTCCTACGAGCAGTACTTC
V: TRBV5-6; size: few; J: TRBJ1-1; length: 13; D: .; CDR3: CASSRPNGGEAFF; DNA: TGTGCCAGCAGCCGCCCGAACGGGGGAGAAGCTTTCTTT
V: TRBV7-2; size: many; J: TRBJ2-2; length: 15; D: TRBD2; CDR3: CASSSLAGFTGELFF; DNA: TGTGCCAGCAGCTCTCTAGCGGGGTTTACCGGGGAGCTGTTTTTT
V: TRBV18; size: .; J: TRBJ2-7; length: 13; D: TRBD2; CDR3: CASSRGRGDEQYF; DNA: TGTGCCAGCTCACGGGGGAGGGGCGACGAGCAGTACTTC
V: TRBV5-1; size: .; J: TRBJ2-5; length: 16; D: .; CDR3: CASSFRQGGRQETQYF; DNA: TGCGCCAGCAGCTTTCGACAGGGCGGGAGACAAGAGACCCAGTACTTC
V: TRBV9; size: few; J: TRBJ2-1; length: 16; D: TRBD2; CDR3: CASSATPAGGRSEQFF; DNA: TGTGCCAGCAGCGCCACCCCGGCGGGAGGGCGTAGCGAGCAGTTCTTC
V: TRBV5-6; size: .; J: TRBJ2-3; length: 14; D: .; CDR3: CASSSDWSTDTQYF; DNA: TGTGCCAGCAGTTCGGACTGGAGCACAGATACGCAGTATTTT
V: TRBV5-1; size: many; J: TRBJ2-5; length: 13; D: .; CDR3: CASSLDPGETQYF; DNA: TGCGCCAGCAGCTTGGATCCGGGAGAGACCCAGTACTTC
V: TRBV4-3; size: many; J: TRBJ2-1; length: 13; D: .; CDR3: CASSQREISEQFF; DNA: TGCGCCAGCAGCCAAAGGGAGATCAGTGAGCAGTTCTTC
V: TRBV5-1; size: .; J: TRBJ1-2; length: 14; D: TRBD1; CDR3: CASSPGTGVYGYTF; DNA: TGCGCCAGCAGCCCGGGGACAGGGGTATATGGCTACACCTTC
V: TRBV10-3; size: many; J: TRBJ2-1; length: 14; D: .; CDR3: CAISGTGLANEQFF; DNA: TGTGCCATCAGTGGAACGGGATTGGCAAATGAGCAGTTCTTC
V: TRBV20-1; size: .; J: TRBJ2-7; length: 16; D: TRBD1; CDR3: CSARDRRGLSSYEQYF; DNA: TGCAGTGCTAGAGATCGCAGGGGGCTAAGCTCCTACGAGCAGTACTTC
V: TRBV6-2/TRBV6-3; size: .; J: TRBJ1-1; length: 16; D: TRBD1; CDR3: CASSPHPGQGHTEAFF; DNA: TGTGCCAGCAGTCCCCACCCTGGACAGGGGCACACTGAAGCTTTCTTT
V: TRBV2; size: many; J: TRBJ2-7; length: 13; D: .; CDR3: CASSWGPAYEQYF; DNA: TGTGCCAGCAGCTGGGGACCGGCATACGAGCAGTACTTC
V: TRBV7-2; size: few; J: TRBJ1-1; length: 15; D: .; CDR3: CASSLGGEGNTEAFF; DNA: TGTGCCAGCAGCTTAGGGGGGGAGGGGAACACTGAAGCTTTCTTT
V: TRBV6-1; size: few; J: TRBJ2-1; length: 14; D: .; CDR3: CATSITLNYNEQFF; DNA: TGTGCCACCTCAATCACCCTAAACTACAATGAGCAGTTCTTC
V: TRBV18; size: .; J: TRBJ2-5; length: 15; D: .; CDR3: CASSPPGLAGETQYF; DNA: TGTGCCAGCTCACCACCAGGCCTAGCCGGAGAGACCCAGTACTTC